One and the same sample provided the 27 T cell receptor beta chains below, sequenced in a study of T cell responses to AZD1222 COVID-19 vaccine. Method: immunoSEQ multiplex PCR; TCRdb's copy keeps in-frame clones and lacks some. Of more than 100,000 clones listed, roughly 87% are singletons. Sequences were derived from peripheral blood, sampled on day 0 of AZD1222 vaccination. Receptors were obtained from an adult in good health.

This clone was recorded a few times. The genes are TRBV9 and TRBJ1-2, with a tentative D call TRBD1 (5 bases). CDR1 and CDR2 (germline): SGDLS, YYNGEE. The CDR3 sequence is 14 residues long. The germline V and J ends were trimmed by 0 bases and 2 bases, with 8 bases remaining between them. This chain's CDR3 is CASSVEAGNYGYTF. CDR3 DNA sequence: TGTGCCAGCAGCGTAGAGGCAGGGAACTATGGCTACACCTTC.

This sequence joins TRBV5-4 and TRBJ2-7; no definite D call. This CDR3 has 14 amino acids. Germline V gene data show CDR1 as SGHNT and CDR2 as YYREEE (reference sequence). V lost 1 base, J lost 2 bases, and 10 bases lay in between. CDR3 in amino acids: CASSLMADTYEQYF. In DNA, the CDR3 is TGTGCCAGCAGCTTGATGGCTGATACCTACGAGCAGTACTTC.

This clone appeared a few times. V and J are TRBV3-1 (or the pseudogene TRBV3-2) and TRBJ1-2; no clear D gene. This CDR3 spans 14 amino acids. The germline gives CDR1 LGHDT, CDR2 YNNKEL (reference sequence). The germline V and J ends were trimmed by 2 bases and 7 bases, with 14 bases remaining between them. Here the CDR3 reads CASSQIRGPAGYTF. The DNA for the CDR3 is TGTGCCAGCAGCCAAATCCGAGGGCCCGCTGGCTACACCTTC.

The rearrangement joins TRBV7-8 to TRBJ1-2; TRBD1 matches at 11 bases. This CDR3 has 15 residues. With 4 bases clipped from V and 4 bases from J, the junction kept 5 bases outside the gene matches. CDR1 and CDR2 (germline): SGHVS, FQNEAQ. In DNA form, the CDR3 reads TGTGCCAGCAGCTCCCGGGACAGGGGGACCTATGGCTACACCTTC. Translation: CASSSRDRGTYGYTF.

For the CDR3, the DNA is TGCGCCAGCAGCCAAGTTACAGGGAACGCTGGAAACACCATATATTTT. It specifies CASSQVTGNAGNTIYF. The rearrangement uses TRBV4-1 and TRBJ1-3; TRBD1 might be the D (6 bases). The CDR3 loop spans 16 amino acids. V lost 1 base to trimming and J lost 2 bases, with 12 bases between them. Germline V gives CDR1 MGHRA, CDR2 YSYEKL.

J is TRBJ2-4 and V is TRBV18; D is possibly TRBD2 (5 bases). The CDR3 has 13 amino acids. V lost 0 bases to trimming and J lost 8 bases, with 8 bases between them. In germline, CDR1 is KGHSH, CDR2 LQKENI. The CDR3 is CASSPPEGYIQYF. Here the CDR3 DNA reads TGTGCCAGCTCACCACCCGAGGGTTACATTCAGTACTTC.

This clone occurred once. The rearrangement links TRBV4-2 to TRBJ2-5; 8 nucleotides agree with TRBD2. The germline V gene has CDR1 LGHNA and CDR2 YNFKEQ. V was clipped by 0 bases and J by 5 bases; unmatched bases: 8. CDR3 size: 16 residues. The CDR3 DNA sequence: TGTGCCAGCAGCCAAGATCGCGGCGGGGGGCGGGAGACCCAGTACTTC. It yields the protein CASSQDRGGGRETQYF.

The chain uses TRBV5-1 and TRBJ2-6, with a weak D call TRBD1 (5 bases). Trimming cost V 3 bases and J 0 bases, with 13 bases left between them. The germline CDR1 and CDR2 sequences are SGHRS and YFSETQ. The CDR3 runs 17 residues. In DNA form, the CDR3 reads TGCGCCAGCAGCTCCGACAGTCTTATCTCTGGGGCCAACGTCCTGACTTTC. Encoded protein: CASSSDSLISGANVLTF.

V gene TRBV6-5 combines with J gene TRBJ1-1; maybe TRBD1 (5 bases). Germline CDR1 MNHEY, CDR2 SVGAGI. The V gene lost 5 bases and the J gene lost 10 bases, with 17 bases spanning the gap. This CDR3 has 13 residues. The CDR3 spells CASSTVQGGGAFF. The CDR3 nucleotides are TGTGCCAGCAGTACGGTGCAGGGCGGCGGAGCTTTCTTT.

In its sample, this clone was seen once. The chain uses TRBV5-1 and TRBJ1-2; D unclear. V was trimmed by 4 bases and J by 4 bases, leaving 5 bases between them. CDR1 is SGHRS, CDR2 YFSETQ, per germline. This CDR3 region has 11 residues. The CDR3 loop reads CASSDLYGYTF. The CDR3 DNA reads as TGCGCCAGCAGCGACCTCTATGGCTACACCTTC.

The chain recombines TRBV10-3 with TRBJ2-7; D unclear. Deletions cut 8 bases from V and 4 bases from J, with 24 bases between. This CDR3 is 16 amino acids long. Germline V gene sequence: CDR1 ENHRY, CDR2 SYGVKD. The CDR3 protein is CAIGVFPDGSSYEQYF. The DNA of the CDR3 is TGTGCCATCGGGGTCTTCCCGGACGGATCCTCTTACGAGCAGTACTTC.

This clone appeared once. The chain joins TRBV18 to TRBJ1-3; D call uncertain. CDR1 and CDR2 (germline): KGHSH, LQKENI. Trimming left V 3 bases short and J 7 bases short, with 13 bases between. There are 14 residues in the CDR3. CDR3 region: CASSPAGSGNTIYF. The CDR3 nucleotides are TGTGCCAGCTCACCGGCCGGGAGTGGGAACACCATATATTTT.

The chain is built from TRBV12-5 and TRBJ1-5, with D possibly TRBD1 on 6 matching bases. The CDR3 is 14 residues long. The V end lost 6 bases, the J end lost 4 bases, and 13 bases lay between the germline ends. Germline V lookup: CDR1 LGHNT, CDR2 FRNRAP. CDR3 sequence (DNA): TGTGCTAGTGGGGAGGGGGGATCGAATCAGCCCCAGCATTTT. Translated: CASGEGGSNQPQHF.

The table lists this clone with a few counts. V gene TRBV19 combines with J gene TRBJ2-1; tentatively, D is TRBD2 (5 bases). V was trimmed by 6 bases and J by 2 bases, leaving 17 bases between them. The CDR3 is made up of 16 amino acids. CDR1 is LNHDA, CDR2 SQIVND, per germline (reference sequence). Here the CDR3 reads CASSRRRSETYNEQFF. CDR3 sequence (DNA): TGTGCCAGTAGCCGCCGACGTAGCGAAACCTACAATGAGCAGTTCTTC.

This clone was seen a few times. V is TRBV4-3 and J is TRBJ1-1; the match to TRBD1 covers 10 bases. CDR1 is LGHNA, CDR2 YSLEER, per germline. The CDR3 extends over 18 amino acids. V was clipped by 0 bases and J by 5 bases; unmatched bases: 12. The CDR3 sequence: CASSQDWGTGDLGTEAFF. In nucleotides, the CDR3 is TGCGCCAGCAGCCAAGATTGGGGGACAGGGGACCTTGGTACTGAAGCTTTCTTT.

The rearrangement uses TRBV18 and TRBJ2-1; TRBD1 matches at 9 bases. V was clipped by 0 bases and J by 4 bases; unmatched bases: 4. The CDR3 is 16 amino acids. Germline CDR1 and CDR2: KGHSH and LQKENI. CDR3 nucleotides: TGTGCCAGCTCACCACCGATGGGACAGGGATACAATGAGCAGTTCTTC. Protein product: CASSPPMGQGYNEQFF.

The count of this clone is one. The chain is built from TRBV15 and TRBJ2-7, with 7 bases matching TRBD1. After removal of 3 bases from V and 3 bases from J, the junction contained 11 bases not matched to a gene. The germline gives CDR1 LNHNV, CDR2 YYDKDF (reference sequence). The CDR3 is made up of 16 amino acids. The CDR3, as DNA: TGTGCCACCAGCAGTGACCCGGGACAGAGCTTCTACGAGCAGTACTTC. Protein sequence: CATSSDPGQSFYEQYF.

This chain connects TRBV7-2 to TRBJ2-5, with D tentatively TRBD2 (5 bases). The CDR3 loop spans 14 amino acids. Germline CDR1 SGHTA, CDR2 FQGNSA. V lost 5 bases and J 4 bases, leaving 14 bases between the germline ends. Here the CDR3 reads CASSSGLVGETQYF. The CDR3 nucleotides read TGTGCCAGCAGCAGCGGACTGGTCGGAGAGACCCAGTACTTC.

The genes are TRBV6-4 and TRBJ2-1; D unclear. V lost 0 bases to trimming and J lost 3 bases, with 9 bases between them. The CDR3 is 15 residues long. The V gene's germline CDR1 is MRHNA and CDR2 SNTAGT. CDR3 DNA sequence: TGTGCCAGCAGTGACTCGGGGAAGGACTACAATGAGCAGTTCTTC. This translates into CASSDSGKDYNEQFF.

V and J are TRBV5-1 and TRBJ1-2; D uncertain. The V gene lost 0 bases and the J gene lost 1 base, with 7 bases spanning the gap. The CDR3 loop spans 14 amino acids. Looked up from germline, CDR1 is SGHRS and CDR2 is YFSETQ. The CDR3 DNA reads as TGCGCCAGCAGCTTGGGTGTGGATAACTATGGCTACACCTTC. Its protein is CASSLGVDNYGYTF.

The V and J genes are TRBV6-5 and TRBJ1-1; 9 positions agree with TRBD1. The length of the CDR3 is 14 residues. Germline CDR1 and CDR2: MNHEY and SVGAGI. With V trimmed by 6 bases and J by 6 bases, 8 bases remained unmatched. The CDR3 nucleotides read TGTGCCAGCAGGACCGGGACAGGGCAATCTGAAGCTTTCTTT. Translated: CASRTGTGQSEAFF.

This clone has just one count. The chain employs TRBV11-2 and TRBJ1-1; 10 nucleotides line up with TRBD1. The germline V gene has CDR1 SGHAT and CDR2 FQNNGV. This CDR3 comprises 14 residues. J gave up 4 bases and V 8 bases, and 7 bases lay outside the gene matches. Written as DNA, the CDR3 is TGTGCCAGCCCTTGGGACAGGGGAGGCACTGAAGCTTTCTTT. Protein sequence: CASPWDRGGTEAFF.

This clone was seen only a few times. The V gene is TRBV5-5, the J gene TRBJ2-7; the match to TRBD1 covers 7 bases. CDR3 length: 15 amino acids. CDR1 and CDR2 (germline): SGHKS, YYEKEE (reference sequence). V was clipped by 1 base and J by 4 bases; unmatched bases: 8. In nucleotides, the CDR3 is TGTGCCAGCAGCTTGTTAACAGGGGTACAGTACGAGCAGTACTTC. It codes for CASSLLTGVQYEQYF.

CDR3 nucleotide sequence: TGTGCCAGCAGCTTGGGAGGCAGGGGGTTAGATCAGCCCCAGCATTTT. Amino acid sequence: CASSLGGRGLDQPQHF. The rearrangement uses TRBV5-4 and TRBJ1-5, with 7 bases that match TRBD1. The CDR3 sequence is 16 residues long. The trim removed 0 bases at V and 5 bases at J, leaving 8 bases unmatched. Per the germline V gene, CDR1 is SGHNT and CDR2 is YYREEE (reference sequence). Full variable domain (rest looked up from reference TRBV5-4 and TRBJ1-5): ETGVTQSPTHLIKTRGQQVTLRCSSQSGHNTVSWYQQALGQGPQFIFQYYREEENGRGNFPPRFSGLQFPNYSSELNVNALELDDSALYLCASSLGGRGLDQPQHFGDGTRLSIL.

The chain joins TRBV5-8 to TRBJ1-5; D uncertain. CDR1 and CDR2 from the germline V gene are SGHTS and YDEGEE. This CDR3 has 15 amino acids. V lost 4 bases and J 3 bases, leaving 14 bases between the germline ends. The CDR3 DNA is TGTGCCAGCAGCAATACGGACGGACTCAATCAGCCCCAGCATTTT. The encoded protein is CASSNTDGLNQPQHF.

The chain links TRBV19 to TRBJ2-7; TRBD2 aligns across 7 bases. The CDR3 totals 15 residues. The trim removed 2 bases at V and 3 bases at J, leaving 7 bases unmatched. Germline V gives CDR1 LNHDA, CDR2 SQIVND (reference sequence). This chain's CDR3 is CASSITHGEGYEQYF. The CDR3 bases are TGTGCCAGTAGTATAACCCACGGGGAGGGCTACGAGCAGTACTTC.

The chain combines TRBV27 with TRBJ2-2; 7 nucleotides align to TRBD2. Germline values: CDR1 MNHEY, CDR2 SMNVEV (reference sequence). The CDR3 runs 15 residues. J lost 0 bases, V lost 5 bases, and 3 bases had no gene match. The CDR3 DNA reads TGTGCCAGCAGTCTACTAGCGACGAACACCGGGGAGCTGTTTTTT. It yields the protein CASSLLATNTGELFF.